The present entry profiles one T cell receptor beta chain with its context. What it recognizes is unknown. This CDR3 is 15 amino acids long. Deletions cut 7 bases from V and 2 bases from J, with 17 bases between. The germline V gene has CDR1 MNHNS and CDR2 SASEGT. The data were obtained in a study of shared clonotypes between healthy human individuals. The data were produced by immunoSEQ multiplex PCR, yet TCRdb's version contains in-frame clones alone and is incomplete. The table has approximately 480,000 clones, 60% to 80% seen once. Overall study results and limits: Donor scarcity curtailed the genetic and exposure-history diversity represented herein.

The sequenced material came from PBMCs. The chain uses TRBV6-1 and TRBJ1-2, with D unresolved. This TCR derives from a woman in her forties in good health. Some clones in this sample may be carry-over from other donors' samples. CDR3 nucleotide sequence: TGTGCCAGCAAACTCCTACTACAGCCCAACTATGGCTACACCTTC. This encodes CASKLLLQPNYGYTF.